The 13 T cell receptor beta chains below come from one sample, sequenced in a study of cytomegalovirus exposure and HLA in healthy donors. Use of 60 Vbeta and 13 Jbeta primers characterized the PCR. TCRdb's table, derived via immunoSEQ multiplex PCR, lists solely in-frame clones and lacks some. The sample yields roughly 50,000 clones, 82% seen once. The sequenced sample was PBMCs. These receptors were collected from a woman aged 18-35 years in good health and CMV-seronegative.

In its sample, this clone was seen a few times. This chain connects TRBV7-6 to TRBJ1-1, with TRBD1 identical over 7 bases. V gave up 3 bases and J gave up 5 bases; unmatched junction bases: 3. This CDR3 is 13 amino acids long. Germline V CDR1 and CDR2: SGHVS, FNYEAQ. Here the CDR3 DNA reads TGTGCCAGCAGCTTGACAGGGCTAACTGAAGCTTTCTTT. Its translation: CASSLTGLTEAFF.

The V and J genes are TRBV11-2 and TRBJ2-7; D remains unclear. The V gene's germline CDR1 is SGHAT and CDR2 FQNNGV. The CDR3 has 11 residues. Trimming pared 3 bases from V and 9 bases from J, leaving 9 bases between. DNA for the CDR3: TGTGCCAGCAGCTTGAAACAATCGCAGTACTTC. This gives the protein CASSLKQSQYF.

The chain is built from TRBV6-1 and TRBJ1-1; possible D gene TRBD1, 6 bases. Per the germline V gene, CDR1 is MNHNS and CDR2 is SASEGT. The CDR3 is 13 residues long. CDR3 in DNA: TGTGGCGCTACGGTCAGGGACAAAGTTAAAGCTTTCTTT. Amino acids: CGATVRDKVKAFF.

The rearrangement joins TRBV6-5 to TRBJ1-4; D possibly corresponds to TRBD1 (5 bases). V dropped 6 bases and J dropped 8 bases, with 19 bases sitting between them. CDR1 is MNHEY and CDR2 is SVGAGI in the germline V gene. The CDR3 spans 15 residues. The CDR3, as DNA: TGTGCCAGCAGCCCCCGGGGGATGAGGGGCGAAAAACTGTTTTTT. It yields the protein CASSPRGMRGEKLFF.

V usage is TRBV11-2 and J usage is TRBJ2-7; D not resolved. The V end was cut by 3 bases, the J end by 2 bases, with 5 bases between. The CDR3 has 12 amino acids. Germline loops: CDR1 SGHAT, CDR2 FQNNGV. This CDR3 is CASSFTAYEQYF. Here the CDR3 DNA reads TGTGCCAGCAGCTTTACAGCCTACGAGCAGTACTTC.

V gene TRBV28 combines with J gene TRBJ2-7; 13 bases map to TRBD2. The CDR3 length is 16 residues. Germline assignment: CDR1 MDHEN and CDR2 SYDVKM. V shed 5 bases and J 3 bases; nucleotides not matched to a gene: 7. CDR3 DNA sequence: TGTGCCAGCAGTCCCCCCAGACTAGCGGGAGGCTACGAGCAGTACTTC. It translates to CASSPPRLAGGYEQYF.

The V call is TRBV28, the J call TRBJ1-3; unclear D gene. The CDR3 extends over 12 amino acids. Trimming took off 6 bases at V and 5 bases at J, with 8 bases between the two ends. Per germline, CDR1 MDHEN and CDR2 SYDVKM. DNA for the CDR3: TGTGCCAGCAGACTTGGTAGAAACACCATATATTTT. Protein: CASRLGRNTIYF.

Worth noting for this clone: Without the conserved terminal phenylalanine or tryptophan, this CDR3 likely stems from a read error. No DNA is shown, since the ends of the CDR3 on it are uncertain; the CDR3 is the one TCRdb lists. The chain links TRBV14 to TRBJ1-1; TRBD1 reflects the table's D call only, with no check against the DNA. The germline V gene encodes CDR1 SGHDN and CDR2 FVKESK. The length of the CDR3 is 12 amino acids, counting both ends. The CDR3 spells CASSPGQGPIGL.

The rearrangement links TRBV9 to TRBJ2-3, with 9 bases matching TRBD2. V dropped 1 base and J dropped 4; count of bases not matched to a gene: 13. Germline assignment: CDR1 SGDLS and CDR2 YYNGEE. CDR3 size: 18 residues. CDR3 sequence: CASSVPRGSGSAADTQYF. The CDR3, as DNA: TGTGCCAGCAGCGTACCCCGGGGTAGCGGGAGTGCCGCAGATACGCAGTATTTT.

The V and J genes are TRBV9 and TRBJ1-2; D remains ambiguous. Trimming took off 0 bases at V and 8 bases at J, with 5 bases between the two ends. CDR1 SGDLS and CDR2 YYNGEE come from the germline V gene. This CDR3 is built from 11 residues. CDR3 sequence: CASSVGLGYTF. The CDR3 DNA sequence: TGTGCCAGCAGCGTAGGTCTGGGCTACACCTTC.

This rearrangement joins TRBV7-9 to TRBJ1-6; unclear D gene. Germline-derived CDR1 and CDR2 are SEHNR and FQNEAQ (reference sequence). Trimming cost V 1 base and J 3 bases, with 7 bases left between them. The CDR3 length is 15 residues. The CDR3: CASSLVGGYNSPLHF. CDR3 nucleotides: TGTGCCAGCAGCTTAGTCGGCGGCTATAATTCACCCCTCCACTTT.

V usage is TRBV5-1 and J usage is TRBJ2-1, with 9 nucleotides matching TRBD2. The CDR3 loop spans 16 amino acids. Trimming cost V 0 bases and J 1 base; bases outside gene matches: 2. Looked up from germline, CDR1 is SGHRS and CDR2 is YFSETQ. As DNA, the CDR3 is TGCGCCAGCAGCTTGGCGGCGGGAGGGTCCTACAATGAGCAGTTCTTC. Its translation is CASSLAAGGSYNEQFF.

The V and J genes are TRBV30 and TRBJ1-5; 8 positions agree with TRBD1. With V trimmed by 7 bases and J by 5 bases, 10 bases remained unmatched. This CDR3 is built from 14 residues. Germline assignment: CDR1 GTSNPN and CDR2 SVGIG (reference sequence). In DNA form, the CDR3 reads TGTGCCTTTGCTTCGACAGGGGAACATCAGCCCCAGCATTTT. Translation gives CAFASTGEHQPQHF.